Below, one TCR beta chain is given with its context. This sample stems from a study of cytomegalovirus exposure and HLA in healthy donors. Primers: 60 Vbeta forward and 13 Jbeta reverse. The repertoire was sequenced with immunoSEQ multiplex PCR; TCRdb's copy has only in-frame clones and lacks some. The sample contains around 150,000 clones, around 63% of which appear only once. Trimming at V came to 5 bases and at J to 8 bases, leaving 10 bases not matched to a gene. The CDR3 contains 15 residues. In germline, CDR1 is LNHDA, CDR2 SQIVND (reference sequence). The J gene is TRBJ1-2, the V gene TRBV19, with TRBD1 identical over 11 bases. What was sequenced was PBMCs. The sequence derives from a human donor in good health. The CDR3, as DNA: TGTGCCAGTAGTCCCCGGACAGGGGGCGCAGAGGGCTACACCTTC. Protein: CASSPRTGGAEGYTF.